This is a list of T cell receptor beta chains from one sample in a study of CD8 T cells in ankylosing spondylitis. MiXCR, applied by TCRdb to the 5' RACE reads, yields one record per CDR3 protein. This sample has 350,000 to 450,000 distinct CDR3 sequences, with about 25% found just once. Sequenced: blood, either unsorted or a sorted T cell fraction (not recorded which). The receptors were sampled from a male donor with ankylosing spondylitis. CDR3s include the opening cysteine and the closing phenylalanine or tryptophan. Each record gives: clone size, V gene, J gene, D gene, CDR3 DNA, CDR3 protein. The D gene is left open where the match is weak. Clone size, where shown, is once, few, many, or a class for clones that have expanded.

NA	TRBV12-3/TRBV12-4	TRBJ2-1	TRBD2	TGTGCCAGCAGGATTTCAGCTAGCGGGTCCTACAATGAGCAGTTCTTC	CASRISASGSYNEQFF
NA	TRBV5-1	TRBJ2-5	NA	TGCGCCAGCTGGACCCGGACGGGAGAGACCCAGTACTTC	CASWTRTGETQYF
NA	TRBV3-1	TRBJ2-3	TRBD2	TGTGCCAGCAGCGTAGCGGGAGATACGCAGTATTTT	CASSVAGDTQYF
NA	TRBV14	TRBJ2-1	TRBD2	TGTGCCAGCAGCTCACAGAGCCAGACTAGCGTTTACTTC	CASSSQSQTSVYF
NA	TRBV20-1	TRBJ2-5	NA	TGCAGTGCTCCGGGCCTGGGAGAGACCCAGTACTTC	CSAPGLGETQYF
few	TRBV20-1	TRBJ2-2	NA	TGCAGTGCTAGGCGGCCCAACCCCGGGGAGCTGTTTTTT	CSARRPNPGELFF
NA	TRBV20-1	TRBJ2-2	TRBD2	TGCAGTGCTTCGGGACTAGCGGGAGGGCCTGACACCGGGGAGCTGTTTTTT	CSASGLAGGPDTGELFF
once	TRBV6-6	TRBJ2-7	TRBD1	TGTGCCAGCAGTTCCTACGGACAGGGAGGGCAGTACTTC	CASSSYGQGGQYF
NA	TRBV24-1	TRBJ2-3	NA	TGTGCCACCAGTGATTCAATGCGGGGTCAGAAGACAGATACGCAGTATTTT	CATSDSMRGQKTDTQYF
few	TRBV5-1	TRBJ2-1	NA	TGCGCCAGCAGCTTAATAGCGGAAGGGTACAATGAGCAGTTCTTC	CASSLIAEGYNEQFF
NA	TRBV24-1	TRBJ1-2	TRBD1	TGTGCCACCAGTGAGGGGGGACAGTCTTATGGCTACACCTTC	CATSEGGQSYGYTF
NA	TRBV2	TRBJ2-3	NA	TGTGCCAGCACCCGTCGCGGGCAAGGCACAGATACGCAGTATTTT	CASTRRGQGTDTQYF
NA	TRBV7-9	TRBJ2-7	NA	TGTGCCAGCAGTTCGAAGAGGGTAAATGACGAGCAGTACTTC	CASSSKRVNDEQYF
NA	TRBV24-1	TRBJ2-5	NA	TGTGCCACCAGTTATGGGATAAGTGGAGAGACCCAGTACTTC	CATSYGISGETQYF
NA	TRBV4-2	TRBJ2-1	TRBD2	TGTGCCAGCAGCCGATCCCTTAGCGGGAGTTACAATGAGCAGTTCTTC	CASSRSLSGSYNEQFF
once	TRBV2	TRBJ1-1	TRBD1	TGTGCCAGCAGTGCCTTGGACAGGGGCTGGAACACTGAAGCTTTCTTT	CASSALDRGWNTEAFF
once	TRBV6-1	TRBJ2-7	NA	TGTGCCAGCAGTGAAGCGTGGGACTACGAGCAGTACTTC	CASSEAWDYEQYF
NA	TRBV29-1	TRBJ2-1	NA	TGCAGCGCCAACATAATCGGGGACAATGAGCAGTTCTTC	CSANIIGDNEQFF
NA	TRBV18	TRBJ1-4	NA	TGTGCCAGCTCACCAGGCAGCTTGGGTGCTAATGAAAAACTGTTTTTT	CASSPGSLGANEKLFF
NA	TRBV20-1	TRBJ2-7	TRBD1	TGCAGTGCTTCGGACAGGGCCTCGTACGAGCAGTACTTC	CSASDRASYEQYF